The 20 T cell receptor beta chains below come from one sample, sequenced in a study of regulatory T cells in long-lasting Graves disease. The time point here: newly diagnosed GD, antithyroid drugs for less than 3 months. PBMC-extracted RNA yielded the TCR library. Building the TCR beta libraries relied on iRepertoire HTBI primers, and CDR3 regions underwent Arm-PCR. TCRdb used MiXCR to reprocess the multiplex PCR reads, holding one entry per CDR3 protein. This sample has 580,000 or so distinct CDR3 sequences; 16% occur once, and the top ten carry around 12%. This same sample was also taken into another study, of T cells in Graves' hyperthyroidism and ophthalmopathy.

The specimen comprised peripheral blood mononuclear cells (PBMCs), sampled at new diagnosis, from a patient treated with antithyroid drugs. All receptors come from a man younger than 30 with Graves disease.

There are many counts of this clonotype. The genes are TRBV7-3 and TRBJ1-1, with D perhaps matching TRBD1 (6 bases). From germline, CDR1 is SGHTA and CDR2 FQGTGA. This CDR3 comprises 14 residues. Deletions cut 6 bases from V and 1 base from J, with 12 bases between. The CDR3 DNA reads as TGTGCCAGCAGTCCCTCCAGGGGGAACACTGAAGCTTTCTTT. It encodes CASSPSRGNTEAFF.

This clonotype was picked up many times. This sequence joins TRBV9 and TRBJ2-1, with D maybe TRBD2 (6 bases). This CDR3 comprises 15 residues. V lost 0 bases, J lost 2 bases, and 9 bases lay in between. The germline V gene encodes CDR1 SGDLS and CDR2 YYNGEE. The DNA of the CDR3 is TGTGCCAGCAGCGTAGGCGGGAACGCCTACAATGAGCAGTTCTTC. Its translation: CASSVGGNAYNEQFF.

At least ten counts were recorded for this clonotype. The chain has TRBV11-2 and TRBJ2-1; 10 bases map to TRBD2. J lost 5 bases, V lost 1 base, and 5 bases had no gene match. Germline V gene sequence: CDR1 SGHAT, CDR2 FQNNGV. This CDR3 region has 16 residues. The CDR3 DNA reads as TGTGCCAGCAGCTTAGGGAGCGGGACTAGCGACAATGAGCAGTTCTTC. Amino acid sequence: CASSLGSGTSDNEQFF.

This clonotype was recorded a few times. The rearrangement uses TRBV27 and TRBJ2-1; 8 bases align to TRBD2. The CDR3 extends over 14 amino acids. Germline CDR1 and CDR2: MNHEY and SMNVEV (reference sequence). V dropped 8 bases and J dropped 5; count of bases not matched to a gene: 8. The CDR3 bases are TGTGCCAGCTGGGAAATAGCGGGGAACAATGAGCAGTTCTTC. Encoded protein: CASWEIAGNNEQFF.

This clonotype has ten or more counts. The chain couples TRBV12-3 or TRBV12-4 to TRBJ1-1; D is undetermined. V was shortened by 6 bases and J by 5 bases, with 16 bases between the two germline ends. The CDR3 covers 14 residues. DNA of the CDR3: TGTGCCAGCAGAGTCGACACGGGTCGGACTGAAGCTTTCTTT. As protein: CASRVDTGRTEAFF.

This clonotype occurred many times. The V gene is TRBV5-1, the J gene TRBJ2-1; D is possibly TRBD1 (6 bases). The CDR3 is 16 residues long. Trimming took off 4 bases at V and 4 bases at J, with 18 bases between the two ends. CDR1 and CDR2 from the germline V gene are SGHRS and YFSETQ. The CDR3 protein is CASSSSQGMGYNEQFF. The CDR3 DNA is TGCGCCAGCAGCAGCTCACAGGGAATGGGTTACAATGAGCAGTTCTTC.

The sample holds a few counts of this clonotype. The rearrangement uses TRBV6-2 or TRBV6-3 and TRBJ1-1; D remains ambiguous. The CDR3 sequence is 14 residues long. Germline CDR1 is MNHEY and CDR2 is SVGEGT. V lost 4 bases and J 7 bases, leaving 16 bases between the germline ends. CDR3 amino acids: CASSFTDVGSEAFF. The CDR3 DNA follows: TGTGCCAGCAGTTTCACGGACGTGGGGAGTGAAGCTTTCTTT.

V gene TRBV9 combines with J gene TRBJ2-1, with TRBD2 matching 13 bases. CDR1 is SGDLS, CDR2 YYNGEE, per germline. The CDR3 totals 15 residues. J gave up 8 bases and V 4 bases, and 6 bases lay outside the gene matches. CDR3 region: CASSSSGLAGDEQFF. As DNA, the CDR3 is TGTGCCAGCAGCTCCTCCGGACTAGCGGGAGATGAGCAGTTCTTC.

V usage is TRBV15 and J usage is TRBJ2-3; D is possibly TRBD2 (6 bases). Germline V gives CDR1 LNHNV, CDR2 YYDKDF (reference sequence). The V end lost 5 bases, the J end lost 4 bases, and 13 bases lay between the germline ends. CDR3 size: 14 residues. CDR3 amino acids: CATSLRERSDTQYF. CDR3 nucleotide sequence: TGTGCCACCAGCCTTCGGGAGAGGTCAGATACGCAGTATTTT.

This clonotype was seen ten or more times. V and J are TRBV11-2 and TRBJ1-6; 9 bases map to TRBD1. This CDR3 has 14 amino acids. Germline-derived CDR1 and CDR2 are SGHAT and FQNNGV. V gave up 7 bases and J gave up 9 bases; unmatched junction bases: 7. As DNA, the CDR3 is TGTGCCAGCAACGAAGACAGGGGGTTTTCACCCCTCCACTTT. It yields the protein CASNEDRGFSPLHF.

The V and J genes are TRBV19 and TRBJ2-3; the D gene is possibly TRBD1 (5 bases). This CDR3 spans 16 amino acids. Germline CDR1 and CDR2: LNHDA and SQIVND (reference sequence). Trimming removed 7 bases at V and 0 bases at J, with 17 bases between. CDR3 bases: TGTGCCAGTAAGGGGTTGGCTACTTCTAGCACAGATACGCAGTATTTT. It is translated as CASKGLATSSTDTQYF.

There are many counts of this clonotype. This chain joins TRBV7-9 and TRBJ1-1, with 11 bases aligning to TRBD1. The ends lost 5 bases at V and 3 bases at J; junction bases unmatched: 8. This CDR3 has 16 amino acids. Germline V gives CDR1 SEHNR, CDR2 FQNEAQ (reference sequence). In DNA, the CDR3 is TGTGCCAGCAGCCCAGGGACAGGGGGGGAGGACACTGAAGCTTTCTTT. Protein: CASSPGTGGEDTEAFF.

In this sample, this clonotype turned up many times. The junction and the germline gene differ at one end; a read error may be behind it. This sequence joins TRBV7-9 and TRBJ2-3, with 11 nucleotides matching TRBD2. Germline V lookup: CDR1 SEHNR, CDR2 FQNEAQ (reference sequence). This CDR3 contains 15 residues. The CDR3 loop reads CASSLASGRTDTQYF. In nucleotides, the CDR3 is TGTGCCAGCAGCCTAGCTAGCGGGAGGACAGATACGCAGTATTTT.

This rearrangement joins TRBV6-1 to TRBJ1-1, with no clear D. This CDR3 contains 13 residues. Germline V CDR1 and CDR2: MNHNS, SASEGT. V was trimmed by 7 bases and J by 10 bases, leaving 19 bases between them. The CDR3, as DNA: TGTGCCAGCAATGACGGATCCCGGGTTGGAGCTTTCTTT. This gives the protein CASNDGSRVGAFF.

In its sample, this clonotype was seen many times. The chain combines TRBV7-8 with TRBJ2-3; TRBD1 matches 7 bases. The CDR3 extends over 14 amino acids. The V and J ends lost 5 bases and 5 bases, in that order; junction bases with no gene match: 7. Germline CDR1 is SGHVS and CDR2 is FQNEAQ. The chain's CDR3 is CASSKQQGIDTQYF. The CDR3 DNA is TGTGCCAGCAGCAAGCAACAGGGGATAGATACGCAGTATTTT.

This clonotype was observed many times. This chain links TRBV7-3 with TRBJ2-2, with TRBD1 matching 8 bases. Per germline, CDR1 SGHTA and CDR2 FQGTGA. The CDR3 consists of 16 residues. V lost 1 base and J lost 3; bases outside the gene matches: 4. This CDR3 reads CASSLSGQGYTGELFF. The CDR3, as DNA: TGTGCCAGCAGCTTAAGTGGACAGGGTTACACCGGGGAGCTGTTTTTT.

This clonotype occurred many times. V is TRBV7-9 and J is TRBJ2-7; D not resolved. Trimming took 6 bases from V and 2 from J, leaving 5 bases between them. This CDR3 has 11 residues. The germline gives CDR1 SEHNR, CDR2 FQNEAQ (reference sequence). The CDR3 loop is CASSATYEQYF. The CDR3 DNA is TGTGCCAGCAGTGCCACCTACGAGCAGTACTTC.

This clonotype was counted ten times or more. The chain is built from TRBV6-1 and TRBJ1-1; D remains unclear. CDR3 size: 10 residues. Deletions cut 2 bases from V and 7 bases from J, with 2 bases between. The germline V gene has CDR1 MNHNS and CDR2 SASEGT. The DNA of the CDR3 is TGTGCCAGCAGTGAAATTGAAGCTTTCTTT. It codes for CASSEIEAFF.

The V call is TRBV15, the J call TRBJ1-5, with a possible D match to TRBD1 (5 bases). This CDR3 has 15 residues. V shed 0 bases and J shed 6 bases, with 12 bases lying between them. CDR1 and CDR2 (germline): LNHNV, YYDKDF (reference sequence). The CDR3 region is CATSRDGTSGQPQHF. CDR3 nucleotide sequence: TGTGCCACCAGCAGAGACGGGACCTCTGGTCAGCCCCAGCATTTT.

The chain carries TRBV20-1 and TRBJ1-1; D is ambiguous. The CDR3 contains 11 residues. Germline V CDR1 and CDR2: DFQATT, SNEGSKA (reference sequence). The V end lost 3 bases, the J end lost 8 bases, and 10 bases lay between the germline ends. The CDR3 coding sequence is TGCAGTGCTAGTCCACGACTCGAAGCTTTCTTT. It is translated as CSASPRLEAFF.